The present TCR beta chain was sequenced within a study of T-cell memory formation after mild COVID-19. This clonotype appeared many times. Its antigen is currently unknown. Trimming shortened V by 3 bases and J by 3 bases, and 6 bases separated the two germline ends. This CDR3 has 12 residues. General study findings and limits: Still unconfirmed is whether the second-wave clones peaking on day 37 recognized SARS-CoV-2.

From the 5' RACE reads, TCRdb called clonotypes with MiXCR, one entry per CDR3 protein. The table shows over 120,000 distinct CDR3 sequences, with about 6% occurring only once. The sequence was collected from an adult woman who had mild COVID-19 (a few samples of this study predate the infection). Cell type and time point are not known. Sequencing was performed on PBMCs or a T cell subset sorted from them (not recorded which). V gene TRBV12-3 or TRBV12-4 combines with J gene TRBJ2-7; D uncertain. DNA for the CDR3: TGTGCCAGCAGTTTCCTGGACTACGAGCAGTACTTC. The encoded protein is CASSFLDYEQYF.